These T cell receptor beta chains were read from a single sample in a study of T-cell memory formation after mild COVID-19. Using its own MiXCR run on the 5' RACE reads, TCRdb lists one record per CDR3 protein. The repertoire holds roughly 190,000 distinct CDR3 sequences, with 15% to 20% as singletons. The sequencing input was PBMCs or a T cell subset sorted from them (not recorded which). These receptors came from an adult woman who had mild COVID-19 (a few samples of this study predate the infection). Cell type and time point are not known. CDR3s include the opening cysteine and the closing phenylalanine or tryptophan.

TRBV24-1 CATRSGRGLNEQFF
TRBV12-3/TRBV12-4 CATGVTQETQYF
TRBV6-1 CASSENGGAAFF
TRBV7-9 CASSSRGPETQYF
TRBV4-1 CASSQTGSNEKLFF
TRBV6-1 CASNGNQPQHF
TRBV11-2 CASSSTSGRKYF
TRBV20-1 CSARGPGTSGRIEQFF
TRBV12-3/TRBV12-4 CASSRGTGFSNGYTF
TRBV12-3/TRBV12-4 CASSLEGPYGYTF
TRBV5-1 CASSLAGSGANVLTF
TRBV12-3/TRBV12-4 CATTGGTGAYNEQFF
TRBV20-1 CSARGDRGDNTEAFF
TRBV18 CASSPVVVVAGKQFF
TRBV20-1 CSANREEAFF
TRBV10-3 CAISDPNLAPGLSYF
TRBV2 CASRGFRDGSNEKLFF
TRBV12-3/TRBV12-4 CASSSGGAGNIQYF
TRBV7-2 CASRPNSNQPQHF
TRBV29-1 CSVVRETQYF
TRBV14 CASSLSRVWNTEAFF
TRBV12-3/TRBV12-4 CASSPMNRRADTQYF
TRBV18 CASDGQGHYGYTF
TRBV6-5 CASSYQAVADTQYF
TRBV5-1 CASSLVRENTEAFF
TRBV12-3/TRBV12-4 CASSIGLAGTLESYNEQFF
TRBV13 CASSLGSVTYEQYF
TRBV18 CASSPMDRLWGNEQFF
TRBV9 CASSARGPRPSSYNEQFF
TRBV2 CASKEQGSSEAFF
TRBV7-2 CASSLESPGLAWTDTQYF
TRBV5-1 CASSFGRGARGNTIYF
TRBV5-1 CASSWTLPGAAPGNTIYF
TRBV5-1 CASSPGQGMYNEQFF
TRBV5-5 CASSWNAGSGNQPQHF
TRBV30 CAWMGEGMKRNYGYTF
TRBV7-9 CASSLGPGEDTQYF
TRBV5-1 CASSPVTGIAEAFF
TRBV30 CAWSHNSGNTIYF